Included here is one T cell receptor (beta chain) sequence, with context. This clonotype was recorded a few times. Its target antigen remains unknown. No clone much larger than this one lies a single base away; base qualities are absent. Receptor libraries were prepared by PCR. TCRdb lists the instrument as Illumina HiSeq 2500. TCR library preparation used molecular barcoding, with unique molecular identifiers applied to normalize quantification of the TCRbeta repertoire. TCRdb reanalyzed the raw reads on its own, using fastp at Q25 for trimming and MiXCR for clone calling, and kept in-frame beta chains. Merged by CDR3 protein, the rows form single entries marked with the most common genes and DNA. Across this sample there are roughly 500,000 distinct CDR3 sequences, with approximately 13% seen only once. Under 7% of the sample lies in the top ten. V and J are truncated by 5 bases and 1 base respectively, leaving an intervening sequence of 5 bases. The germline V gene (reference sequence) supplies CDR1 GTSNPN and CDR2 SVGIG. The CDR3 holds 11 amino acids from the cysteine to the phenylalanine. Only CDR3 DNA remains: 33 bases, in frame from the first base.

These data belong to a study of T-cell reconstitution after alpha-beta-depleted transplantation in children (dated by TCRdb to between 2015 and 2016). Turning to the overall study: The study quantitatively tracked T-cell immune reconstitution after TCRalphabeta/CD19-depleted allogeneic hematopoietic cell transplantation in children using TCR repertoire profiling.

This TCR was sampled from a human donor who donated a stem cell graft to a child with combined immunodeficiency. Sequencing was performed on PBMCs from the stem cell graft donor, taken from the stem cell graft. The chain couples TRBV30 to TRBJ1-1; the D segment cannot be called with confidence. The CDR3 region: CAWRRNTEAFF. The DNA sequence is TGTGCCTGGCGAAGGAACACTGAAGCTTTCTTT. The CDR3 plus the reference TRBV30 and TRBJ1-1 genes for the other parts give the full variable domain: SQTIHQWPATLVQPVGSPLSLECTVEGTSNPNLYWYRQAAGRGLQLLFYSVGIGQISSEVPQNLSASRPQDRQFILSSKKLLLSDSGFYLCAWRRNTEAFFGQGTRLTVV.